The present T cell receptor beta chain was sequenced within a study of T cells after yellow fever vaccination. Study-wide context: Preparation of the low-cell-number fractions used SMART-Seq v4 Ultra Low Input. Notes on the study in general: Researchers noted that a small share of clonotypes showed up in both CD4 and CD8 compartments. Post-booster reappearance was seen for most primary-vaccination clones (96% CD4, 75% to 90% CD8).

V was trimmed by 10 bases and J by 2 bases, leaving 24 bases between them. The CDR3 covers 17 residues. CDR1 and CDR2 (germline): LNHNV, YYDKDF (reference sequence). Comment on this clonotype: What it recognizes is unknown.

Each CDR3 protein gets one entry after TCRdb re-called the 5' RACE reads with MiXCR. The sample holds about 320,000 distinct CDR3 sequences; around 7% are singletons and the top ten take 15% to 20%. The TCR comes from a man in his late teens or twenties who received the YFV17D yellow fever vaccine. V and J are TRBV15 and TRBJ2-1; D gene ambiguous. The sequences come from PBMCs, collected more than 40 days after the first yellow fever vaccination. DNA of the CDR3: TGTGCCATGAGCCCTACGCTCCACCTTACCCCCTACAATGAGCAGTTCTTC. This codes for CAMSPTLHLTPYNEQFF.